What follows are 27 T cell receptor beta chains derived from one specimen sequenced in a study of blood T cell repertoires in COVID-19. Here immunoSEQ multiplex PCR was the method, and the copy in TCRdb shows in-frame clones only, minus some. Among 250,000 to 300,000 clones, approximately 88% were seen once, and the ten largest hold 1.7%. The sequenced sample was PBMCs or T cells enriched from blood (not recorded which). These receptors were collected from a woman in her thirties or forties who had recovered from COVID-19.

This chain connects TRBV5-1 to TRBJ2-1; 11 bases map to TRBD2. The length of the CDR3 is 15 residues. The germline CDR1 and CDR2 sequences are SGHRS and YFSETQ. J gave up 2 bases and V 6 bases, and 4 bases lay outside the gene matches. The DNA of the CDR3 is TGCGCCAGCACAGCTAGCGGGAGGACCTACAATGAGCAGTTCTTC. Its protein is CASTASGRTYNEQFF. Variable domain in full (rest from reference TRBV5-1 and TRBJ2-1): KAGVTQTPRYLIKTRGQQVTLSCSPISGHRSVSWYQQTPGQGLQFLFEYFSETQRNKGNFPGRFSGRQFSNSRSEMNVSTLELGDSALYLCASTASGRTYNEQFFGPGTRLTVL.

The chain combines TRBV15 with TRBJ2-7; 10 nucleotides match TRBD2. V dropped 1 base and J dropped 5; count of bases not matched to a gene: 5. Germline loops: CDR1 LNHNV, CDR2 YYDKDF (reference sequence). The length of the CDR3 is 15 residues. CDR3 region: CATSRGPSGGNEQYF. The CDR3, as DNA: TGTGCCACCAGCAGAGGGCCTAGCGGGGGCAACGAGCAGTACTTC.

The chain uses TRBV5-5 and TRBJ1-1, with 7 bases aligning to TRBD1. The V and J ends lost 6 bases and 1 base, in that order; junction bases with no gene match: 9. Germline V gene data show CDR1 as SGHKS and CDR2 as YYEKEE (reference sequence). The CDR3 consists of 15 residues. The CDR3 protein is CASTVQGYGNTEAFF. DNA of the CDR3: TGTGCCAGCACCGTACAGGGGTATGGGAACACTGAAGCTTTCTTT.

The CDR3 nucleotides read TGTGCCTGGAGCGGTACCTTCTCTGGAAACACCATATATTTT. As protein: CAWSGTFSGNTIYF. This chain joins TRBV30 and TRBJ1-3; D unresolved. Germline loops: CDR1 GTSNPN, CDR2 SVGIG (reference sequence). The CDR3 runs 14 residues. V shed 3 bases and J shed 0 bases, with 9 bases lying between them.

This clone was found once. The J gene is TRBJ2-1, the V gene TRBV7-9, with D possibly TRBD1 on 6 matching bases. Trimming left V 2 bases short and J 2 bases short, with 13 bases between. Germline CDR1 and CDR2: SEHNR and FQNEAQ (reference sequence). CDR3 length equals 16 residues. The CDR3 is CASSLPTGWTYNEQFF. The CDR3 nucleotides read TGTGCCAGCAGCTTACCTACAGGGTGGACCTACAATGAGCAGTTCTTC. The full variable domain, in which reference TRBV7-9 and TRBJ2-1 provide the parts outside the CDR3, is DTGVSQNPRHKITKRGQNVTFRCDPISEHNRLYWYRQTLGQGPEFLTYFQNEAQLEKSRLLSDRFSAERPKGSFSTLEIQRTEQGDSAMYLCASSLPTGWTYNEQFFGPGTRLTVL.

The chain joins TRBV5-1 to TRBJ1-2; D is perhaps TRBD1 (5 bases). Germline assignment: CDR1 SGHRS and CDR2 YFSETQ. V was cut by 3 bases and J by 2 bases, with 14 bases left in between. The CDR3 has 15 residues. CDR3 residues: CASSSVGAQNYGYTF. The CDR3 bases are TGCGCCAGCAGCTCGGTTGGGGCTCAGAACTATGGCTACACCTTC.

The chain combines TRBV30 with TRBJ1-5; tentatively, D is TRBD1 (5 bases). Germline lookup yields CDR1 GTSNPN and CDR2 SVGIG (reference sequence). V lost 3 bases, J lost 9 bases, and 15 bases lay in between. The CDR3 runs 13 residues. CDR3 loop: CAWRKDIQTPQHF. Written as DNA, the CDR3 is TGTGCCTGGAGGAAGGACATCCAGACGCCCCAGCATTTT.

This clone was observed a single time. The chain employs TRBV6-5 and TRBJ1-1; D is possibly TRBD1 (6 bases). This CDR3 has 14 residues. Germline CDR1 is MNHEY and CDR2 is SVGAGI. V was pared by 10 bases and J by 4 bases, with 19 bases between. In DNA, the CDR3 is TGTGCCACCTCCTTTGAGGGGGATGGCACTGAAGCTTTCTTT. Amino acids: CATSFEGDGTEAFF.

This chain uses TRBV27 with TRBJ1-1; 7 bases agree with TRBD1. Germline lookup yields CDR1 MNHEY and CDR2 SMNVEV (reference sequence). The CDR3 runs to 16 residues. V gave up 2 bases and J gave up 5 bases; unmatched junction bases: 11. CDR3 coding DNA: TGTGCCAGCAGTTTAGAGACAGGGTTAGGGTGGACTGAAGCTTTCTTT. Protein sequence: CASSLETGLGWTEAFF.

The rearrangement joins TRBV5-1 to TRBJ1-5, with 7 bases that match TRBD1. The length of the CDR3 is 15 residues. V lost 0 bases and J lost 4; bases outside the gene matches: 4. The germline V gene encodes CDR1 SGHRS and CDR2 YFSETQ. The CDR3, as DNA: TGCGCCAGCAGCTTGGGGGGGACAGAAAATCAGCCCCAGCATTTT. It yields the protein CASSLGGTENQPQHF.

The chain couples TRBV2 to TRBJ1-1; D ambiguous. The ends were cut back, 6 bases at V and 1 base at J, with 6 bases in the middle. This CDR3 region has 12 residues. CDR1 SNHLY and CDR2 FYNNEI come from the germline V gene. The CDR3 region has the DNA TGTGCCAGCAGCAGGTGGAACACTGAAGCTTTCTTT. Encoded protein: CASSRWNTEAFF.

The CDR3 coding sequence is TGTGCCAGTAGTATAGTGGCAGGGGGCTATCAGCCCCAGCATTTT. It encodes CASSIVAGGYQPQHF. The chain carries TRBV19 and TRBJ1-5; 8 nucleotides agree with TRBD1. V trimming: 1 base; J trimming: 5 bases; junction bases outside the gene matches: 4. CDR1 and CDR2 (germline): LNHDA, SQIVND (reference sequence). The CDR3 consists of 15 residues.

This chain uses TRBV6-1 with TRBJ1-1; 7 bases are a match to TRBD1. Germline CDR1 reads MNHNS; CDR2 reads SASEGT. This CDR3 has 13 residues. V lost 3 bases, J lost 11 bases, and 9 bases stayed unmatched. CDR3: CASSDRGGVKAFF. As DNA, the CDR3 is TGTGCCAGCAGTGACAGAGGGGGCGTTAAGGCTTTCTTT.

This rearrangement joins TRBV18 to TRBJ2-6; D is ambiguous. V was shortened by 2 bases and J by 0 bases, with 8 bases between the two germline ends. Germline CDR1 reads KGHSH; CDR2 reads LQKENI. CDR3 length equals 16 residues. The CDR3 coding sequence is TGTGCCAGCTCACCAACTTGGAGCTCTGGGGCCAACGTCCTGACTTTC. This gives the protein CASSPTWSSGANVLTF.

Notes on this clone: Germline is not matched at one junction end, which may reflect a read error. The V and J genes are TRBV7-8 and TRBJ1-1, with no clear D. The CDR3 runs to 11 residues. Germline CDR1 is SGHVS and CDR2 is FQNEAQ. The DNA of the CDR3 is TGTGCCAGCAGTTTAGCATCCAGAGCTTTCTTT. Translating it yields CASSLASRAFF. The whole variable domain, remainder taken from reference TRBV7-8 and TRBJ1-1, is GAGVSQSPRYKVAKRGQDVALRCDPISGHVSLFWYQQALGQGPEFLTYFQNEAQLDKSGLPSDRFFAERPEGSVSTLKIQRTQQEDSAVYLCASSLASRAFFGQGTRLTVV.

The V gene is TRBV7-9, the J gene TRBJ2-7, with TRBD2 as a possible D gene (5 bases). This CDR3 contains 14 residues. V was shortened by 1 base and J by 6 bases, with 13 bases between the two germline ends. Germline V gene sequence: CDR1 SEHNR, CDR2 FQNEAQ (reference sequence). The CDR3 here is CASSLGPTGSEQYF. The DNA of the CDR3 is TGTGCCAGCAGCTTAGGCCCGACGGGATCCGAGCAGTACTTC. Full variable domain (outside the CDR3, taken from reference TRBV7-9 and TRBJ2-7): DTGVSQNPRHKITKRGQNVTFRCDPISEHNRLYWYRQTLGQGPEFLTYFQNEAQLEKSRLLSDRFSAERPKGSFSTLEIQRTEQGDSAMYLCASSLGPTGSEQYFGPGTRLTVT.

The count of this clone is one. CDR3 sequence (DNA): TGTGCCAGCAGCTTGCGGGCGGGCGGTTCACCCCTCCACTTT. Amino acid sequence: CASSLRAGGSPLHF. This chain connects TRBV5-5 to TRBJ1-6; D uncertain. The V gene's germline CDR1 is SGHKS and CDR2 YYEKEE (reference sequence). The CDR3 totals 14 residues. V was cut by 1 base and J by 9 bases, with 11 bases left in between. The full variable domain, in which reference TRBV5-5 and TRBJ1-6 provide the parts outside the CDR3, is DAGVTQSPTHLIKTRGQQVTLRCSPISGHKSVSWYQQVLGQGPQFIFQYYEKEERGRGNFPDRFSARQFPNYSSELNVNALLLGDSALYLCASSLRAGGSPLHFGNGTRLTVT.

The rearrangement joins TRBV6-5 to TRBJ1-1; TRBD1 might be the D (5 bases). V dropped 5 bases and J dropped 1 base, with 11 bases sitting between them. Germline V CDR1 and CDR2: MNHEY, SVGAGI. The CDR3 is made up of 14 amino acids. DNA of the CDR3: TGTGCCAGCAGTCTAGGGAGGGGGAACACTGAAGCTTTCTTT. Amino acids: CASSLGRGNTEAFF.

The chain uses TRBV6-1 and TRBJ1-3; D is uncertain. The CDR3 sequence is 16 residues long. Trimming shortened V by 4 bases and J by 0 bases, and 13 bases separated the two germline ends. The germline gives CDR1 MNHNS, CDR2 SASEGT. The CDR3 loop reads CASSVFEGISGNTIYF. The CDR3 DNA reads as TGTGCCAGCAGTGTATTTGAGGGAATCTCTGGAAACACCATATATTTT.

The chain carries TRBV24-1 and TRBJ1-2, with D perhaps TRBD1 (5 bases). The CDR3 has 19 amino acids. Germline V gene lookup returns CDR1 KGHDR and CDR2 SFDVKD. The germline V and J ends were trimmed by 4 bases and 1 base, with 24 bases remaining between them. Here the CDR3 DNA reads TGTGCCACCAGTGAGGCGTCCATGGACACCCAACGTCTTAACTATGGCTACACCTTC. Its protein is CATSEASMDTQRLNYGYTF.

This chain connects TRBV29-1 to TRBJ1-2, with D tentatively TRBD1 (5 bases). CDR1 is SQVTM and CDR2 is ANQGSEA in the germline V gene. V was clipped by 4 bases and J by 4 bases, with 16 bases between them. This CDR3 comprises 14 residues. CDR3 bases: TGCAGCGTTGCTGACCGCCTAAGGGGCTATGGCTACACCTTC. It codes for CSVADRLRGYGYTF.

The V gene is TRBV13, the J gene TRBJ2-3; a possible D gene is TRBD2 (5 bases). The germline V and J ends were trimmed by 0 bases and 7 bases, with 17 bases remaining between them. The germline CDR1 and CDR2 sequences are PRHDT and FYEKMQ (reference sequence). The CDR3 covers 16 residues. The CDR3 protein is CASSLGTFGVANTQYF. DNA for the CDR3: TGTGCCAGCAGCTTAGGGACCTTCGGGGTGGCAAATACGCAGTATTTT. Full variable domain (missing parts from reference TRBV13 and TRBJ2-3): AAGVIQSPRHLIKEKRETATLKCYPIPRHDTVYWYQQGPGQDPQFLISFYEKMQSDKGSIPDRFSAQQFSDYHSELNMSSLELGDSALYFCASSLGTFGVANTQYFGPGTRLTVL.

The chain is built from TRBV5-1 and TRBJ1-1; D is possibly TRBD1 (6 bases). V was shortened by 4 bases and J by 3 bases, with 16 bases between the two germline ends. The length of the CDR3 is 15 residues. In germline, CDR1 is SGHRS, CDR2 YFSETQ. This chain's CDR3 is CASSEQGPWYTEAFF. For the CDR3, the DNA is TGCGCCAGCAGCGAACAGGGACCATGGTACACTGAAGCTTTCTTT.

The chain joins TRBV6-5 to TRBJ1-2; D ambiguous. The length of the CDR3 is 13 residues. V lost 6 bases to trimming and J lost 6 bases, with 14 bases between them. Germline V CDR1 and CDR2: MNHEY, SVGAGI. DNA of the CDR3: TGTGCCAGCAGGGAGGCCCCAGCGGATGGCTACACCTTC. Translation: CASREAPADGYTF.

This chain links TRBV11-1 with TRBJ1-2; 7 bases map to TRBD1. The CDR3 sequence is 14 residues long. The V segment lost 0 bases and the J segment 6 bases; nucleotides outside the gene matches: 4. Per germline, CDR1 SGHAT and CDR2 FQDESV (reference sequence). CDR3 loop: CASSLARQGNGYTF. The DNA for the CDR3 is TGTGCCAGCAGCTTAGCCAGACAGGGAAATGGCTACACCTTC.

The rearrangement uses TRBV4-1 and TRBJ2-6; D remains ambiguous. The CDR3 is made up of 19 amino acids. V lost 0 bases and J lost 0, with 15 bases in between. CDR1 MGHRA and CDR2 YSYEKL come from the germline V gene. The chain's CDR3 is CASSQDRSTIDSGANVLTF. The CDR3 DNA reads TGCGCCAGCAGCCAAGACAGGTCTACCATAGACTCTGGGGCCAACGTCCTGACTTTC.

This chain uses TRBV19 with TRBJ1-2; D not certain. Germline CDR1 reads LNHDA; CDR2 reads SQIVND (reference sequence). CDR3 size: 16 residues. Trimming left V 5 bases short and J 2 bases short, with 18 bases between. The CDR3 DNA is TGTGCCAGTAGTCCGAACTACCACCTACTCAACTATGGCTACACCTTC. Translation gives CASSPNYHLLNYGYTF.